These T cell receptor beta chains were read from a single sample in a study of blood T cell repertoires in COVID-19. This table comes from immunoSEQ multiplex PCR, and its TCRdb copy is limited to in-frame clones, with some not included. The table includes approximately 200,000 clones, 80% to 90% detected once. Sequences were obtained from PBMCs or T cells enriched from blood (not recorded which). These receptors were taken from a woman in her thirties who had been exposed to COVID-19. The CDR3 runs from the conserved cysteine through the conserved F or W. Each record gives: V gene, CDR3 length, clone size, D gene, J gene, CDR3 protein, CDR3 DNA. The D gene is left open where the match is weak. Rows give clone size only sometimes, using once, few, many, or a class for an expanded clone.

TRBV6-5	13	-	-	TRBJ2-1	CAAGLDLFNEQFF	TGTGCCGCGGGGTTAGACCTCTTCAATGAGCAGTTCTTC
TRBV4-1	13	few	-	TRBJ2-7	CASSQEPGYEQYF	TGCGCCAGCAGCCAAGAACCAGGCTACGAGCAGTACTTC
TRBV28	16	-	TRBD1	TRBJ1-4	CASSLWTGGGGEKLFF	TGTGCCAGCAGTTTGTGGACAGGGGGCGGTGGTGAAAAACTGTTTTTT
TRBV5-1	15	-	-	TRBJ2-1	CASSLGDSVVDEQFF	TGCGCCAGCAGCTTGGGGGACTCCGTTGTGGATGAGCAGTTCTTC
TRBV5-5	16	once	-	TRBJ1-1	CASILGGSWVNTEAFF	TGTGCCAGCATCCTGGGGGGGAGTTGGGTGAACACTGAAGCTTTCTTT
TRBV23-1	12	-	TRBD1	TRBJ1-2	CASSHRGHGYTF	TGCGCCAGCAGTCACAGGGGGCATGGCTACACCTTC
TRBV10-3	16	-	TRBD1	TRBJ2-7	CAISDPGQGTSYEQYF	TGTGCCATCAGTGATCCCGGACAGGGTACCTCCTACGAGCAGTACTTC
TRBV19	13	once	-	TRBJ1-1	CASSAQVNTEAFF	TGTGCCAGTAGTGCGCAGGTGAACACTGAAGCTTTCTTT
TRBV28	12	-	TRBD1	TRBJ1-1	CASNPGGGEAFF	TGTGCCAGCAACCCAGGGGGCGGTGAAGCTTTCTTT
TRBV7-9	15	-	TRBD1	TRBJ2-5	CASSFPDRVGETQYF	TGTGCCAGCAGCTTCCCAGACAGGGTCGGGGAGACCCAGTACTTC
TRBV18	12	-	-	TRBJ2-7	CASSPRRNEQYF	TGTGCCAGCTCACCACGGCGGAACGAGCAGTACTTC
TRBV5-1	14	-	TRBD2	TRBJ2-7	CASRHGLDPYEQYF	TGCGCCAGCAGACACGGACTAGATCCCTACGAGCAGTACTTC